The entry below gives a single T cell receptor beta chain sequence along with its context. The sample belongs to a study of blood T cell repertoires in COVID-19. Study information: COVID-19 samples from acute and convalescent phases originated in the United States, Italy and Spain. T cells, B-cell-depleted T cells, or PBMCs provided the cDNA or gDNA that served as material.

Germline-derived CDR1 and CDR2 are SGHNT and YENEEA. The CDR3 runs to 14 residues. J gave up 9 bases and V 5 bases, and 3 bases lay outside the gene matches. Original handling: The authors estimated nucleated cell counts from reference gene primer amplification. Profiled with immunoSEQ multiplex PCR; TCRdb holds only in-frame clones, not every one. The V and J calls and clone size were taken over from that table, and D and trimming were inferred from the DNA. The sample has 150,000 or so clones, approximately 84% seen once. Sample: peripheral blood. The V gene is TRBV11-3, the J gene TRBJ2-1; 14 nucleotides line up with TRBD2. This receptor was taken from a woman of 80 years or more with acute or convalescent COVID-19. The CDR3 reads CASSRGLAGGEQFF. DNA of the CDR3: TGTGCCAGCAGCCGAGGACTAGCGGGGGGTGAGCAGTTCTTC. Variable domain in full (rest from reference TRBV11-3 and TRBJ2-1): EAGVVQSPRYKIIEKKQPVAFWCNPISGHNTLYWYLQNLGQGPELLIRYENEEAVDDSQLPKDRFSAERLKGVDSTLKIQPAELGDSAVYLCASSRGLAGGEQFFGPGTRLTVL.